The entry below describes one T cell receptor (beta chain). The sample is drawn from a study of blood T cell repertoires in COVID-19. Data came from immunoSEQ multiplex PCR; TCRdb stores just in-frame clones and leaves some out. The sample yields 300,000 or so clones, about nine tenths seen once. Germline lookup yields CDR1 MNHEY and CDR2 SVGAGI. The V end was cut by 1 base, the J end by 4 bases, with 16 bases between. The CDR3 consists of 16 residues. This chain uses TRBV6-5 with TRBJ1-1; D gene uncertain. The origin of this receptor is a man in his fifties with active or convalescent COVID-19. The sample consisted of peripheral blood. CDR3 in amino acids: CASSYLGFRVSTEAFF. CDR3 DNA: TGTGCCAGCAGTTACTTGGGTTTTCGGGTTAGCACTGAAGCTTTCTTT.